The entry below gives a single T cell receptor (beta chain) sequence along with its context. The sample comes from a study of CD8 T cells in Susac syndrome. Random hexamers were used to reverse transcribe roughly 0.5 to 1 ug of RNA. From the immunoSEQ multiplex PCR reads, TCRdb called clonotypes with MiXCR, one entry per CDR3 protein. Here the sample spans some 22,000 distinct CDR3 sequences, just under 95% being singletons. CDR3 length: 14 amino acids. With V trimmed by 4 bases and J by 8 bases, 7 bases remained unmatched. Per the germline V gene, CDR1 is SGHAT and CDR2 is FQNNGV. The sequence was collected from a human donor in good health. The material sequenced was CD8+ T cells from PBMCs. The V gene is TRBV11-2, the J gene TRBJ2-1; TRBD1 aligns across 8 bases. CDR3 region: CASSSRQGWDEQFF. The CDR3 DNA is TGTGCCAGCAGCTCACGACAGGGGTGGGATGAGCAGTTCTTC.